The present entry profiles one TCR beta chain with its context. TRAV- and TRBV-specific primers were used for first-strand cDNA, which covered alpha and beta chains. The authors ran 15 to 20 PCR cycles to amplify TCRs with a constant-region primer and V-primer adapter. A single record per CDR3 protein comes from TCRdb applying MiXCR to the reads. The repertoire consists of around 13,000 distinct CDR3 sequences, with about 77% occurring once and the leading ten covering about 5%. This entry is derived from a study of low-dose radiotherapy and immunotherapy resistance in tumors. As their treatment, donors received nivolumab, ipilimumab, aspirin, low-dose cyclophosphamide and low-dose radiotherapy. Trimming cost V 1 base and J 2 bases, with 10 bases left between them. From germline, CDR1 is SGHDN and CDR2 FVKESK. This CDR3 comprises 15 residues.

The chain recombines TRBV14 with TRBJ2-3; D unclear. The receptor's source is a human donor with advanced metastatic prostate, ovarian, gallbladder or colorectal cancer (not recorded which). This table probably holds off-target reads from a library built for another chain. The CDR3: CASSQGVAATDTQYF. CDR3 coding DNA: TGTGCCAGCAGCCAAGGGGTGGCTGCCACAGATACGCAGTATTTT. Full variable domain (remainder filled in from reference TRBV14 and TRBJ2-3): EAGVTQFPSHSVIEKGQTVTLRCDPISGHDNLYWYRRVMGKEIKFLLHFVKESKQDESGMPNNRFLAERTGGTYSTLKVQPAELEDSGVYFCASSQGVAATDTQYFGPGTRLTVL.